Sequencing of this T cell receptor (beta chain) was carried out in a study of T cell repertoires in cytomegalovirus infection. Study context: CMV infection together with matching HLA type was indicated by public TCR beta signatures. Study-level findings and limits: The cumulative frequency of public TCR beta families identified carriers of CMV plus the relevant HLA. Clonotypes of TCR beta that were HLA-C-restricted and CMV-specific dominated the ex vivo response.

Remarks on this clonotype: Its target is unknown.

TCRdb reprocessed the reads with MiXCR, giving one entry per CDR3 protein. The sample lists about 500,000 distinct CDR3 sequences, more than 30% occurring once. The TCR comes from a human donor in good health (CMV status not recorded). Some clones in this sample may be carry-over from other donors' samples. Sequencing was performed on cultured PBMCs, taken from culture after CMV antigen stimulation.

CDR3 in DNA: TGTGCCAGCAGCCACCGACGACTAGCGCCAGATACGCAGTATTTT. This sequence encodes CASSHRRLAPDTQYF. The rearrangement uses TRBV7-6 and TRBJ2-3, with 8 bases lining up with TRBD2. The CDR3 loop spans 15 amino acids. In germline, CDR1 is SGHVS, CDR2 FNYEAQ. Losses at the gene ends were 5 bases for V and 4 bases for J; bases not matched to a gene: 8.